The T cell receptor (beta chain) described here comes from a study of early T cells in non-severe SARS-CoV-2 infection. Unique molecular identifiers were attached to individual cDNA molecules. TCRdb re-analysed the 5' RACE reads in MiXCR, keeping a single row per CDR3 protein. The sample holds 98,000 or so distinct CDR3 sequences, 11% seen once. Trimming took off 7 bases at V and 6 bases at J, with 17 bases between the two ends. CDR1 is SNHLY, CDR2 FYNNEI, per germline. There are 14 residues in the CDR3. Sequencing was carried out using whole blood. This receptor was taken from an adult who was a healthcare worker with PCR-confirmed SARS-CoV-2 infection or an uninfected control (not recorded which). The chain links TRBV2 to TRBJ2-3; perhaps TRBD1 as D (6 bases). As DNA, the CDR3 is TGTGCCAGCACCTACGTACAGGGAGCCGATACGCAGTATTTT. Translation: CASTYVQGADTQYF.